This TCR beta chain originates from a study of identical twins. As to this clonotype: Antigen: not known.

Study conclusions and caveats: Cross-sectional statistical analysis, not tracking of the same donors, underpinned the conclusions.

With V trimmed by 3 bases and J by 4 bases, 16 bases remained unmatched. The V gene's germline CDR1 is SGDLS and CDR2 YYNGEE. This CDR3 region has 18 residues. MiXCR, applied by TCRdb to the 5' RACE reads, yields one record per CDR3 protein. Among a few hundred thousand distinct CDR3 sequences listed, 9.5% to 10% were seen once. The sample also formed part of further work on yellow fever vaccine responses in identical twins.

What was sequenced was PBMCs. The chain carries TRBV9 and TRBJ1-1; TRBD1 agrees at 9 bases. The receptor was isolated from a woman under 30 in good health. The CDR3, as DNA: TGTGCCAGCAGCGGGAGCAGTCGGACAGGGGAAACGGGCACTGAAGCTTTCTTT. Amino acids: CASSGSSRTGETGTEAFF.